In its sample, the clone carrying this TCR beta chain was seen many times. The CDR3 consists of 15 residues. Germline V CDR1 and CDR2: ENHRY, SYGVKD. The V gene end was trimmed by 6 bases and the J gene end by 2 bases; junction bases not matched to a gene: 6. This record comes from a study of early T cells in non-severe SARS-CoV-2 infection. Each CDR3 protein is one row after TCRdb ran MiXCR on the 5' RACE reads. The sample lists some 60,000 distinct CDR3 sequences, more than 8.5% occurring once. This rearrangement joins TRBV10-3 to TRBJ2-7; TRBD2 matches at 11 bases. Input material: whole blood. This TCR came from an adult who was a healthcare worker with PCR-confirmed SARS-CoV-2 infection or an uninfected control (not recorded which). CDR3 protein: CAISLGTSGAYEQYF. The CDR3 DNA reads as TGTGCCATCAGCCTAGGGACTAGCGGAGCCTACGAGCAGTACTTC.